These T cell receptor beta chains were read from a single sample in a study of cytomegalovirus exposure and HLA in healthy donors. Here immunoSEQ multiplex PCR was the method, and the copy in TCRdb shows in-frame clones only, minus some. The sample lists around 70,000 clones, roughly 70% seen once, with around 12% in the top ten. Sequencing was performed on PBMCs. Receptors were obtained from a man between 65 and 85 years old in good health and CMV-seronegative. Each CDR3 is given with its conserved first and last residue.

v_gene	j_gene	CDR3aa
TRBV7-8	TRBJ2-3	CASSLGLEGRAADTQYF
TRBV5-1	TRBJ1-2	CASSSTPGQGTGYTF
TRBV29-1	TRBJ2-2	CSVDGTGATGELFF
TRBV11-2	TRBJ2-3	CASSFPGQRTDTQYF
TRBV20-1	TRBJ2-1	CSAARNEQFF
TRBV28	TRBJ1-5	CASSIRAGQPQHF
TRBV19	TRBJ2-5	CASSIWPPQTSQETQYF
TRBV5-6	TRBJ1-2	CASSLRQGGGYTF
TRBV6-5	TRBJ1-4	CATQGPNEKLFF
TRBV30	TRBJ2-3	CAWHSGGLATDTQYF
TRBV27	TRBJ2-3	CASSFMLTGTDTQYF